These T cell receptor beta chains were read from a single sample in a study of T cells in Graves' hyperthyroidism and ophthalmopathy. TCRdb ran MiXCR on the multiplex PCR reads and lists one entry per CDR3 protein. Of about 500,000 distinct CDR3 sequences in the sample, approximately 14% were seen once. Sample: blood. The receptor set was obtained from a woman in her late teens or twenties with Graves' hyperthyroidism. Both conserved end residues are part of each CDR3. The order of the fields is clone size, J gene, V gene, D gene, CDR3 protein, CDR3 DNA. D genes are given only for firm matches. Clone size is shown for a subset of rows, as once, few, many or a class of expanded clone.

size: NA
J: TRBJ2-2
V: TRBV7-3
D: NA
CDR3: CASSPQDSVTGELFF
DNA: TGTGCCAGCAGCCCACAGGACTCAGTCACCGGGGAGCTGTTTTTT

size: few
J: TRBJ1-3
V: TRBV29-1
D: TRBD1
CDR3: CSVQTTGGSGNTIYF
DNA: TGCAGCGTTCAGACTACAGGGGGCTCTGGAAACACCATATATTTT

size: few
J: TRBJ1-1
V: TRBV29-1
D: NA
CDR3: CSVGAGYTEAFF
DNA: TGCAGCGTTGGGGCAGGTTACACTGAAGCTTTCTTT

size: many
J: TRBJ2-5
V: TRBV10-1
D: NA
CDR3: CASSESGAEGETQYF
DNA: TGCGCCAGCAGTGAGTCAGGGGCGGAAGGAGAGACCCAGTACTTC

size: many
J: TRBJ2-2
V: TRBV30
D: NA
CDR3: CAWGLTGELFF
DNA: TGTGCCTGGGGGCTCACCGGGGAGCTGTTTTTT

size: few
J: TRBJ1-4
V: TRBV12-5
D: NA
CDR3: CASGLVRGYNEKLFF
DNA: TGTGCTAGTGGTTTGGTACGGGGTTACAATGAAAAACTGTTTTTT

size: many
J: TRBJ2-1
V: TRBV10-3
D: TRBD2
CDR3: CAISDSGSPYNEQFF
DNA: TGTGCCATCAGTGATAGCGGGAGTCCCTACAATGAGCAGTTCTTC

size: many
J: TRBJ1-2
V: TRBV6-1
D: TRBD1
CDR3: CASSASGGDGYTF
DNA: TGTGCCAGCAGTGCCTCAGGGGGCGATGGCTACACCTTC

size: NA
J: TRBJ1-2
V: TRBV29-1
D: NA
CDR3: CSVDQTGFYTF
DNA: TGCAGCGTTGATCAAACAGGGTTCTACACCTTC

size: many
J: TRBJ2-7
V: TRBV2
D: TRBD1
CDR3: CASSEGTGGREQYF
DNA: TGTGCCAGCAGTGAAGGGACAGGGGGACGCGAGCAGTACTTC

size: many
J: TRBJ2-2
V: TRBV7-9
D: NA
CDR3: CASSLFYRVSNTGELFF
DNA: TGTGCCAGCAGCTTATTTTATCGGGTGTCAAACACCGGGGAGCTGTTTTTT

size: many
J: TRBJ1-2
V: TRBV12-3/TRBV12-4
D: TRBD1
CDR3: CASSVPGQGFHGYTF
DNA: TGTGCCAGCAGTGTACCGGGACAGGGGTTTCATGGCTACACCTTC

size: few
J: TRBJ2-2
V: TRBV7-6
D: TRBD2
CDR3: CASSLVSGSDGELFF
DNA: TGTGCCAGCAGCTTAGTTAGCGGGAGTGACGGGGAGCTGTTTTTT

size: many
J: TRBJ1-2
V: TRBV27
D: TRBD1
CDR3: CASSTGDLRYGYTF
DNA: TGTGCCAGTTCAACAGGGGACCTACGCTATGGCTACACCTTC

size: many
J: TRBJ2-1
V: TRBV25-1
D: NA
CDR3: CASSEIAYSEQFF
DNA: TGTGCCAGCAGTGAAATCGCCTACTCGGAGCAGTTCTTC

size: many
J: TRBJ2-1
V: TRBV11-3
D: NA
CDR3: CASSQPGTNYNEQFF
DNA: TGTGCCAGCAGCCAACCAGGGACAAATTACAATGAGCAGTTCTTC

size: many
J: TRBJ1-1
V: TRBV2
D: NA
CDR3: CASSEPGLQVEAFF
DNA: TGTGCCAGCAGTGAACCAGGGCTCCAGGTTGAAGCTTTCTTT

size: many
J: TRBJ2-7
V: TRBV12-3/TRBV12-4
D: TRBD2
CDR3: CASSSSGRVPYEQYF
DNA: TGTGCCAGCAGTTCGAGCGGGAGGGTTCCCTACGAGCAGTACTTC